The 10 T cell receptor beta chains presented below share a single source sample, sequenced in a study of T cell responses to AZD1222 COVID-19 vaccine. Some clones are missing from TCRdb's copy, which holds only in-frame ones; the method was immunoSEQ multiplex PCR. Of around 170,000 clones detected, approximately 91% appear once; the ten largest clones hold over 0.75%. The sequencing here drew on peripheral blood, taken on day 0 of AZD1222 vaccination. The source is an adult in good health.

A few counts support this clone. The chain couples TRBV12-5 to TRBJ1-4; D is possibly TRBD1 (5 bases). V was cut by 4 bases and J by 4 bases, with 10 bases left in between. Germline CDR1 reads LGHNT; CDR2 reads FRNRAP. The CDR3 covers 14 residues. CDR3: CASGSGGNNEKLFF. The CDR3 DNA sequence: TGTGCTAGTGGTTCCGGGGGGAATAATGAAAAACTGTTTTTT.

The chain employs TRBV13 and TRBJ1-5; 9 bases fit TRBD1. The CDR3 consists of 16 residues. Germline V lookup: CDR1 PRHDT, CDR2 FYEKMQ (reference sequence). Trimming at V came to 0 bases and at J to 1 base, leaving 1 base not matched to a gene. The CDR3 protein is CASSLGGTGSNQPQHF. The DNA of the CDR3 is TGTGCCAGCAGCTTAGGTGGGACAGGGAGCAATCAGCCCCAGCATTTT.

The rearrangement joins TRBV28 to TRBJ2-3; 7 bases align to TRBD1. V shed 1 base, J shed 9 bases, and the junction held 10 bases outside the gene matches. The CDR3 runs to 15 residues. The germline gives CDR1 MDHEN, CDR2 SYDVKM. The CDR3 nucleotides are TGTGCCAGCAGTTTATCGACAGGGTGGTTGGGCACGCAGTATTTT. This sequence encodes CASSLSTGWLGTQYF.

The table lists this clone with a few counts. The chain has TRBV19 and TRBJ2-1, with 8 nucleotides matching TRBD2. CDR1 and CDR2 (germline): LNHDA, SQIVND (reference sequence). There are 13 residues in the CDR3. V lost 8 bases to trimming and J lost 4 bases; unmatched junction nucleotides: 4. CDR3 in DNA: TGTGCCAGTGGACTAGCCAGATACAATGAGCAGTTCTTC. Protein sequence: CASGLARYNEQFF.

This clone showed up just a few times. V is TRBV28 and J is TRBJ2-7; TRBD1 aligns across 7 bases. CDR3 length: 16 amino acids. The germline V gene encodes CDR1 MDHEN and CDR2 SYDVKM. After removal of 5 bases from V and 4 bases from J, the junction contained 14 bases not matched to a gene. The DNA of the CDR3 is TGTGCCAGCAGTCCCTACAGGGGTACCACGGCGTACGAGCAGTACTTC. It codes for CASSPYRGTTAYEQYF.

The chain joins TRBV10-3 to TRBJ2-5; D may match TRBD1 or TRBD2 (6 bases each). Trimming removed 5 bases from V and 2 bases from J, with 15 bases in between. The CDR3 length is 15 residues. The germline gives CDR1 ENHRY, CDR2 SYGVKD. The CDR3 DNA reads as TGTGCCATCAGTACGAGGGGGGCAGCTCAAGAGACCCAGTACTTC. This translates into CAISTRGAAQETQYF.

The chain's CDR3 is CASSRDRGRETQYF. In DNA form, the CDR3 reads TGCGCCAGCAGCCGGGACAGGGGGCGGGAGACCCAGTACTTC. The chain carries TRBV5-1 and TRBJ2-5, with 12 bases matching TRBD1. V dropped 4 bases and J dropped 5; count of bases not matched to a gene: 3. The CDR3 is 14 amino acids. Per the germline V gene, CDR1 is SGHRS and CDR2 is YFSETQ.

The chain recombines TRBV6-5 with TRBJ2-1; 7 bases align to TRBD1. V lost 2 bases to trimming and J lost 4 bases; unmatched junction nucleotides: 8. Looked up from germline, CDR1 is MNHEY and CDR2 is SVGAGI. The CDR3 length is 16 residues. The CDR3 region has the DNA TGTGCCAGCAGTTACCAGGGGGTTTTCCCTTACAATGAGCAGTTCTTC. It translates to CASSYQGVFPYNEQFF.

The CDR3 region has the DNA TGTGCCAGCAACACCCAGGGGAACACTGAAGCTTTCTTT. Amino acid sequence: CASNTQGNTEAFF. The chain employs TRBV9 and TRBJ1-1; a possible D gene is TRBD1 (5 bases). The CDR3 spans 13 residues. V was clipped by 6 bases and J by 1 base, with 10 bases between them. Germline V lookup: CDR1 SGDLS, CDR2 YYNGEE.

This clone was recorded once. The V gene is TRBV10-2, the J gene TRBJ2-5; a possible D gene is TRBD2 (6 bases). CDR1 is WSHSY and CDR2 is SAAADI in the germline V gene. Trimming took 6 bases from V and 5 from J, leaving 19 bases between them. This CDR3 is built from 15 residues. As DNA, the CDR3 is TGCGCCAGCAGCCACGGGACTTCGGGTGGGGAGACCCAGTACTTC. Translating it yields CASSHGTSGGETQYF.